This T cell receptor beta chain was sequenced during a study of shared clonotypes between healthy human individuals. At the level of the study: Per-donor plates numbered three CD4 naive, three CD4 memory, two CD8 naive and one CD8 memory. Study outcomes and limitations: A generally larger estimated richness was seen in naive subsets than in memory subsets. A limitation of the genetic and exposure-history diversity represented arose from few donors. The authors expected sequencing depth to affect clonotype sharing among donors.

This CDR3 comprises 13 residues. V was clipped by 4 bases and J by 3 bases, with 11 bases between them. Germline V gene lookup returns CDR1 SGDLS and CDR2 YYNGEE. Produced via immunoSEQ multiplex PCR; TCRdb's table is partial and in-frame only. Here the sample spans 1,500,000 or so clones, approximately 98.5% being singletons. This clone was seen only once. Its target is not known. Sequenced: naive CD4+ T cells sorted from blood. Subset described: CD45RA+ positively selected. V usage is TRBV9 and J usage is TRBJ2-7; D unclear. The receptor was derived from a man aged 25 to 40 in good health. CDR3 in amino acids: CASSRLPDYEQYF. CDR3 nucleotides: TGTGCCAGCAGCCGTCTTCCGGACTACGAGCAGTACTTC.